This T cell receptor beta chain came from a study of blood T cell repertoires in COVID-19. The overall study: Samples came from the United States, Italy and Spain, spanning acute and convalescent COVID-19. From T cells, B-cell-depleted T cells, or PBMCs came the material, which was cDNA or gDNA.

With 4 bases removed from V and 7 bases from J, the gap between germline ends came to 10 bases. The CDR3 totals 12 residues. Per the germline V gene, CDR1 is LNHDA and CDR2 is SQIVND (reference sequence). In the authors' methods: Estimated nucleated cell counts came from reference gene primer amplification. Data came from immunoSEQ multiplex PCR; TCRdb stores just in-frame clones and leaves some out. The V and J calls and clone size were taken over from that table, and D and trimming were inferred from the DNA. The profile shows about 46,000 clones, about 89% of them singletons. The sample comprised peripheral blood. This sequence joins TRBV19 and TRBJ1-2; a possible D gene is TRBD1 (6 bases). This clonotype was sampled from a man in his sixties with active or convalescent COVID-19. The chain's CDR3 is CASSTGERGYTF. CDR3 coding DNA: TGTGCCAGTAGTACAGGGGAGCGTGGCTACACCTTC.